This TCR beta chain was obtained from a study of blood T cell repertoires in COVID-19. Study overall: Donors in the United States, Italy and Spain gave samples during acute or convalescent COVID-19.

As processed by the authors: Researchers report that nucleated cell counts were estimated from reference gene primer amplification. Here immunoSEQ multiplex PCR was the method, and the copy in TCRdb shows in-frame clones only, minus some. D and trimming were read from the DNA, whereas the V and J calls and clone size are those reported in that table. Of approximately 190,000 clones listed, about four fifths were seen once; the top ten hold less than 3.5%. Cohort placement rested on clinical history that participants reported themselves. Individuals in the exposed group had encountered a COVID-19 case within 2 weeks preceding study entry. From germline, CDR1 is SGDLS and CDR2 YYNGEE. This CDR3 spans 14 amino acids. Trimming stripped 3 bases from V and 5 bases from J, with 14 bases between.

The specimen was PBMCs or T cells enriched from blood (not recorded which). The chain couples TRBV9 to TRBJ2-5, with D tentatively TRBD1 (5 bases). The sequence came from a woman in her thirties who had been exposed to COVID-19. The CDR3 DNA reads TGTGCCAGCAGCGAGAGCACAGGCAGGGAGACCCAGTACTTC. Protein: CASSESTGRETQYF. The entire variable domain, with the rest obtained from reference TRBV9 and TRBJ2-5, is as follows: DSGVTQTPKHLITATGQRVTLRCSPRSGDLSVYWYQQSLDQGLQFLIQYYNGEERAKGNILERFSAQQFPDLHSELNLSSLELGDSALYFCASSESTGRETQYFGPGTRLLVL.